These 10 T cell receptor beta chains share one sample of origin, sequenced in a study of T cell repertoires in aging, cancer and after chemotherapy. Amplification of TCR beta used genomic DNA extracted from peripheral blood. A mixed TRB-A/B primer pool amplified rearranged TRB by multiplex touch-down PCR. TCRdb recomputed calls from the multiplex PCR reads with MiXCR, one row per CDR3 protein. The sample records around 20,000 distinct CDR3 sequences, roughly 37% being singletons. The specimen sequenced was blood. The source of these receptors is a human donor with a solid tumor.

The chain links TRBV19 to TRBJ1-1; TRBD1 aligns across 7 bases. The J segment lost 0 bases and the V segment lost 3 bases, leaving 1 base of the junction unmatched. The germline gives CDR1 LNHDA, CDR2 SQIVND (reference sequence). This CDR3 has 14 amino acids. CDR3 sequence reads: CASSMDRLNTEAFF. The CDR3 DNA sequence: TGTGCCAGTAGTATGGACAGGTTGAACACTGAAGCTTTCTTT.

This chain uses TRBV7-2 with TRBJ2-7; D unresolved. CDR3 length: 13 residues. The germline V gene has CDR1 SGHTA and CDR2 FQGNSA. With 1 base removed from V and 4 bases from J, the gap between germline ends came to 8 bases. For the CDR3, the DNA is TGTGCCAGCAGCTTAGAGGGTGCGTACGAGCAGTACTTC. Translation: CASSLEGAYEQYF.

This clonotype was seen just once. This chain uses TRBV5-6 with TRBJ2-5; 7 bases match TRBD1. The CDR3 is 16 residues long. V was clipped by 6 bases and J by 4 bases; unmatched bases: 15. Germline V gene lookup returns CDR1 SGHDT and CDR2 YYEEEE. The CDR3 spells CASNKFTGEGGETQYF. In nucleotides, the CDR3 is TGTGCCAGCAATAAATTTACAGGGGAAGGCGGAGAGACCCAGTACTTC. Using reference TRBV5-6 and TRBJ2-5 for the parts outside the CDR3, the full variable domain is DAGVTQSPTHLIKTRGQQVTLRCSPKSGHDTVSWYQQALGQGPQFIFQYYEEEERQRGNFPDRFSGHQFPNYSSELNVNALLLGDSALYLCASNKFTGEGGETQYFGPGTRLLVL.

The sample holds a few counts of this clonotype. The gene calls are TRBV10-3 and TRBJ2-3; D gene unclear. Trimming took 2 bases from V and 0 from J, leaving 9 bases between them. The CDR3 consists of 15 residues. CDR1 is ENHRY, CDR2 SYGVKD, per germline. The CDR3: CAISERTESTDTQYF. CDR3 in DNA: TGTGCCATCAGTGAGCGTACGGAAAGCACAGATACGCAGTATTTT.

This clonotype has just a few counts. V usage is TRBV6-1 and J usage is TRBJ2-1, with 7 bases that match TRBD2. The CDR3 is made up of 13 amino acids. Germline values: CDR1 MNHNS, CDR2 SASEGT. V shed 3 bases and J 4 bases; nucleotides not matched to a gene: 0. CDR3 amino acids: CASSEREYNEQFF. The CDR3 nucleotides are TGTGCCAGCAGTGAGCGGGAGTACAATGAGCAGTTCTTC.

This clonotype is judged medium-sized. The chain employs TRBV5-3 and TRBJ2-2; 16 bases align to TRBD2. TRBV5-3 belongs to the ORF category, with a function that is uncertain. With 4 bases clipped from V and 7 bases from J, the junction kept 10 bases outside the gene matches. The CDR3 runs to 18 residues. Written as DNA, the CDR3 is TGTGCCAGAAGCCCGGGACTAGCGGGGGGGCCGTTTAGCGGGGAGCTGTTTTTT. Translated: CARSPGLAGGPFSGELFF.

The rearrangement uses TRBV5-1 and TRBJ2-3; D tentatively fits TRBD1 or TRBD2 (5 bases each). V lost 2 bases and J lost 6, with 16 bases in between. This CDR3 contains 15 residues. Per the germline V gene, CDR1 is SGHRS and CDR2 is YFSETQ. Written as DNA, the CDR3 is TGCGCCAGCAGCTTAGGGACCGCCGTGGGTGATACGCAGTATTTT. It yields the protein CASSLGTAVGDTQYF.

This clonotype has a handful of counts. V and J are TRBV5-6 and TRBJ1-2; 10 bases match TRBD1. Germline CDR1 SGHDT, CDR2 YYEEEE. The CDR3 extends over 16 amino acids. The J segment lost 3 bases and the V segment lost 4 bases, leaving 9 bases of the junction unmatched. The CDR3 DNA reads as TGTGCCAGCAGCCCGATCGGGACAGGGGAAGACTATGGCTACACCTTC. Encoded protein: CASSPIGTGEDYGYTF.

This chain connects TRBV10-3 to TRBJ2-5; D assignment may be TRBD1 or TRBD2 (6 bases each). The CDR3 runs 14 residues. The germline CDR1 and CDR2 sequences are ENHRY and SYGVKD. Between the trimmed V and J ends, which lost 3 bases and 5 bases, there was a span of 13 bases. The DNA for the CDR3 is TGTGCCATCAGTGATTTACAGGGAGGCGAGACCCAGTACTTC. It encodes CAISDLQGGETQYF.

This clonotype qualifies as medium-sized. The chain is built from TRBV6-2 or TRBV6-3 and TRBJ2-2, with D unclear. Between the trimmed V and J ends, which lost 6 bases and 8 bases, there was a span of 7 bases. Germline V gene data show CDR1 as MNHEY and CDR2 as SVGEGT. The length of the CDR3 is 11 residues. This CDR3 is CASSLLGELFF. Written as DNA, the CDR3 is TGTGCCAGCAGCCTCTTGGGGGAGCTGTTTTTT.